This TCR beta chain was sequenced for a study of T cells in Graves' hyperthyroidism and ophthalmopathy. Amplification yielded TCR beta CDR3 regions, with RNA transcripts as the source. TCR CDR3 underwent first-round RT-PCR with the HTBI primer set. MiXCR, applied by TCRdb to the multiplex PCR reads, yields one record per CDR3 protein. The data show 340,000 or so distinct CDR3 sequences, over 15% seen once. Germline lookup yields CDR1 SEHNR and CDR2 FQNEAQ (reference sequence). CDR3 size: 15 residues. V was clipped by 5 bases and J by 5 bases; unmatched bases: 8. The chain couples TRBV7-9 to TRBJ2-2, with 7 bases fitting TRBD1. The sequence was obtained from a woman aged 45-59 years with Graves' hyperthyroidism. Sequencing input: blood. The chain's CDR3 is CASSAPGQKTGELFF. In DNA form, the CDR3 reads TGTGCCAGCAGCGCTCCGGGACAGAAAACCGGGGAGCTGTTTTTT.